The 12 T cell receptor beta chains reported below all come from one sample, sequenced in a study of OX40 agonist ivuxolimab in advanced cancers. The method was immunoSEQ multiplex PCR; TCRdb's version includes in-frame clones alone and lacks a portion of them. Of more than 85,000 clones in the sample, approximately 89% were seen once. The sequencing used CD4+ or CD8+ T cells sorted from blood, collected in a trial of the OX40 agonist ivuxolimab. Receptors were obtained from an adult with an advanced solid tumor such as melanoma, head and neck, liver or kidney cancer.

This chain's CDR3 is CASSLSLKQGWSSYNEQFF. The CDR3 bases are TGTGCCAGCAGCTTAAGCCTAAAGCAGGGATGGTCCTCCTACAATGAGCAGTTCTTC. The chain carries TRBV11-2 and TRBJ2-1; TRBD1 is a possible D gene (5 bases). CDR3 length: 19 residues. Between the trimmed V and J ends, which lost 2 bases and 0 bases, there was a span of 20 bases. Per the germline V gene, CDR1 is SGHAT and CDR2 is FQNNGV.

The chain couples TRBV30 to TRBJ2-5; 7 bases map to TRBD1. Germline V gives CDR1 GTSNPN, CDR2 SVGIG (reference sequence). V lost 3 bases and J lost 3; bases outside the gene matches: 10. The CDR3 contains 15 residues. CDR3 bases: TGTGCCTGGAGGACTAAGGGGGCGCGAAAAGAGACCCAGTACTTC. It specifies CAWRTKGARKETQYF.

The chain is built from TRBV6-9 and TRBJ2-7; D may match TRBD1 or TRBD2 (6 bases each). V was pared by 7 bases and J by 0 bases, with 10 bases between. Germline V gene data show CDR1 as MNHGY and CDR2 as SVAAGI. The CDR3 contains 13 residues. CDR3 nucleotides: TGTGCCAGCAAGGGGGGTAACTCCTACGAGCAGTACTTC. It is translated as CASKGGNSYEQYF.

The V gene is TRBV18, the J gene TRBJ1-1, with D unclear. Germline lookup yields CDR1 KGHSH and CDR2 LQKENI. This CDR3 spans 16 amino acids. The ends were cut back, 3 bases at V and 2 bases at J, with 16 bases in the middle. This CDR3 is CASSPILDRGNTEAFF. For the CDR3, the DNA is TGTGCCAGCTCACCCATACTGGACCGCGGTAACACTGAAGCTTTCTTT.

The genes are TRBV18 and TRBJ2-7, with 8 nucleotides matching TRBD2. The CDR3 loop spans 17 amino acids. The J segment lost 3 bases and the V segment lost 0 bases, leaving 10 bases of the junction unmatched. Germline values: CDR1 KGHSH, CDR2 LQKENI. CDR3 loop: CASSPPISGIGFYEQYF. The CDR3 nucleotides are TGTGCCAGCTCACCACCTATTAGCGGGATAGGCTTCTACGAGCAGTACTTC.

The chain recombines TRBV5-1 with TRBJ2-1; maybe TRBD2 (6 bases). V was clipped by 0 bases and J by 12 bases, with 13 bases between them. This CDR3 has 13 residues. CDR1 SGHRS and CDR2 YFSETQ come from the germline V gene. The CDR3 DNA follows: TGCGCCAGCAGCTTGGGCGGGGCCCAGGGGCAGTTCTTC. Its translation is CASSLGGAQGQFF.

The CDR3 spells CASSSPGREEQYF. CDR3 DNA: TGTGCCAGCAGTTCGCCGGGCCGCGAGGAGCAGTACTTC. V is TRBV28 and J is TRBJ2-7, with D unclear. The CDR3 runs to 13 residues. Germline V gene sequence: CDR1 MDHEN, CDR2 SYDVKM. The germline V and J ends were trimmed by 4 bases and 7 bases, with 14 bases remaining between them. Complete variable domain (other parts from reference TRBV28 and TRBJ2-7): DVKVTQSSRYLVKRTGEKVFLECVQDMDHENMFWYRQDPGLGLRLIYFSYDVKMKEKGDIPEGYSVSREKKERFSLILESASTNQTSMYLCASSSPGREEQYFGPGTRLTVT.

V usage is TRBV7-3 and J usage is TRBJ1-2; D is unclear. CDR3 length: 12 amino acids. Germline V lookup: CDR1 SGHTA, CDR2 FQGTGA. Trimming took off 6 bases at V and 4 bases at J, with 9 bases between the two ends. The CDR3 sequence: CASSPWGYGYTF. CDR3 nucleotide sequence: TGTGCCAGCAGTCCCTGGGGCTATGGCTACACCTTC. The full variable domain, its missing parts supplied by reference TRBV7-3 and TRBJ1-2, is GAGVSQTPSNKVTEKGKYVELRCDPISGHTALYWYRQSLGQGPEFLIYFQGTGAADDSGLPNDRFFAVRPEGSVSTLKIQRTERGDSAVYLCASSPWGYGYTFGSGTRLTVV.

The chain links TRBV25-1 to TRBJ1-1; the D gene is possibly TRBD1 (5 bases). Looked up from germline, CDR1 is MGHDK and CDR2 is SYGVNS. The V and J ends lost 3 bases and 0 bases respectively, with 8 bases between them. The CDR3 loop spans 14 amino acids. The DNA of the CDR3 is TGTGCCAGCAGTGATAACAGGATGAACACTGAAGCTTTCTTT. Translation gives CASSDNRMNTEAFF.

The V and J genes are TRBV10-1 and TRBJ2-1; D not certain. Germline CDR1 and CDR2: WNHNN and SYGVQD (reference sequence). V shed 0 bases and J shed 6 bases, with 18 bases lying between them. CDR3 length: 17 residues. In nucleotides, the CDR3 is TGCGCCAGCAGTGAGTCTAAGGTTTGGCCCCCTACCAATGAGCAGTTCTTC. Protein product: CASSESKVWPPTNEQFF.

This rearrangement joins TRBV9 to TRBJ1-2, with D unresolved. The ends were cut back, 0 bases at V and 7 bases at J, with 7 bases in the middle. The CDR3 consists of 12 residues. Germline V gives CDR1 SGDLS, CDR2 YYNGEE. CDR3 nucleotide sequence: TGTGCCAGCAGCGTAGAACTCGGTGGCTACACCTTC. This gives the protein CASSVELGGYTF. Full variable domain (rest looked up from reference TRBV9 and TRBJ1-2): DSGVTQTPKHLITATGQRVTLRCSPRSGDLSVYWYQQSLDQGLQFLIQYYNGEERAKGNILERFSAQQFPDLHSELNLSSLELGDSALYFCASSVELGGYTFGSGTRLTVV.

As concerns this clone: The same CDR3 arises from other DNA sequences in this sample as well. CDR3 coding DNA: TGCGCCAGCAGCTTGGAGTACGAGCAGTACTTC. Translated, it gives CASSLEYEQYF. The chain joins TRBV5-1 to TRBJ2-7; D remains ambiguous. The germline gives CDR1 SGHRS, CDR2 YFSETQ. The CDR3 totals 11 residues. Trimming stripped 0 bases from V and 4 bases from J, with 2 bases between.